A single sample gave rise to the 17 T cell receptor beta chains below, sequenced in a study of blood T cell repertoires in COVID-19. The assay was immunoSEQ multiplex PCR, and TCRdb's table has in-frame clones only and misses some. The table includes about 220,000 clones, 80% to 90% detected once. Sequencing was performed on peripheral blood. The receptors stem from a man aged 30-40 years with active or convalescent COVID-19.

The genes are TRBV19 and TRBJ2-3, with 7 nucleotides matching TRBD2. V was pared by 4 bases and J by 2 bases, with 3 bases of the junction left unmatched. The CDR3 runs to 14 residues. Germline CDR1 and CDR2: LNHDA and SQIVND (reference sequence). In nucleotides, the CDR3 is TGTGCCAGTAGTACAGAGCGGGACACAGATACGCAGTATTTT. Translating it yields CASSTERDTDTQYF.

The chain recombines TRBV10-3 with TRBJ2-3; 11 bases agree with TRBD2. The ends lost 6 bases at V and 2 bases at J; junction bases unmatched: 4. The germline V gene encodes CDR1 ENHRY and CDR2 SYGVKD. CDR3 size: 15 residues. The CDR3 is CAISLSGGDTDTQYF. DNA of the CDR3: TGTGCCATCAGCCTTAGCGGGGGGGACACAGATACGCAGTATTTT.

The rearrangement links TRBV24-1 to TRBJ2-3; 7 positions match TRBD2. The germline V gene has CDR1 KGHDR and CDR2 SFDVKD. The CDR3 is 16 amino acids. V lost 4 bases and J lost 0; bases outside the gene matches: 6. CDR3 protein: CATSDPAGTSTDTQYF. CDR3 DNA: TGTGCCACCAGTGACCCAGCGGGGACTAGCACAGATACGCAGTATTTT.

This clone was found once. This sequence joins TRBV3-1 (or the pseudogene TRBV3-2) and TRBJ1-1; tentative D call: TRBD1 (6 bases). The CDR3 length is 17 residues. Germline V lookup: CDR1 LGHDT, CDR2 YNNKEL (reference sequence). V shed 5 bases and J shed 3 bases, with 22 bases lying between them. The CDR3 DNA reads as TGTGCCAGCAGCGGCCGGGACAAAGGATGGGGTGACACTGAAGCTTTCTTT. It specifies CASSGRDKGWGDTEAFF.

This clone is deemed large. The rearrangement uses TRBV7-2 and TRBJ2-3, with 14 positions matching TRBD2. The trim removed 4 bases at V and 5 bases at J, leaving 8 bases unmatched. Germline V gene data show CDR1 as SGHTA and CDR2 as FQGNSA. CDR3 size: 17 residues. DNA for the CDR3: TGTGCCAGCAGCTGGTTGACTAGCGGGAGGGCCAAAGATACGCAGTATTTT. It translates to CASSWLTSGRAKDTQYF.

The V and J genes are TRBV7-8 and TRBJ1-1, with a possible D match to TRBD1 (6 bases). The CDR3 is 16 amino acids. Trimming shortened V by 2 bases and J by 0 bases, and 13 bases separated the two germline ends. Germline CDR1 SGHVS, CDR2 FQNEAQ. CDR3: CASSLTFGGMNTEAFF. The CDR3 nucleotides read TGTGCCAGCAGCTTAACATTTGGGGGCATGAACACTGAAGCTTTCTTT.

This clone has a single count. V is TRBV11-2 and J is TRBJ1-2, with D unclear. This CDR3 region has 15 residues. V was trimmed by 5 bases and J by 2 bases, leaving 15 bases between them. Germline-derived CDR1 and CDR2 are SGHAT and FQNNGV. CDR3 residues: CASSPRSLENYGYTF. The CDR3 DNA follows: TGTGCCAGCAGCCCTCGGTCCTTAGAGAACTATGGCTACACCTTC. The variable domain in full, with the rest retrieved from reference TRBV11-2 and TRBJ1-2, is EAGVAQSPRYKIIEKRQSVAFWCNPISGHATLYWYQQILGQGPKLLIQFQNNGVVDDSQLPKDRFSAERLKGVDSTLKIQPAKLEDSAVYLCASSPRSLENYGYTFGSGTRLTVV.

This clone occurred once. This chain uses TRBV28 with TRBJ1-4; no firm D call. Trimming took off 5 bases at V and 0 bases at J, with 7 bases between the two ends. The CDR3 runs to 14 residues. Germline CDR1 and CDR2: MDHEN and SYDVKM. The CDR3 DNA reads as TGTGCCAGCAGTAATTTCGCAACTAATGAAAAACTGTTTTTT. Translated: CASSNFATNEKLFF. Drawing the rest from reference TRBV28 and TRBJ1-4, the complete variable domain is DVKVTQSSRYLVKRTGEKVFLECVQDMDHENMFWYRQDPGLGLRLIYFSYDVKMKEKGDIPEGYSVSREKKERFSLILESASTNQTSMYLCASSNFATNEKLFFGSGTQLSVL.

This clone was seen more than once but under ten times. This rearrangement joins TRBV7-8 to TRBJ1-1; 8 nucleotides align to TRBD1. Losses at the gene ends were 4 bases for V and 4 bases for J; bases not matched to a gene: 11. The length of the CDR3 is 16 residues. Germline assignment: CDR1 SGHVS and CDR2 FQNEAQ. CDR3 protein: CASSSRGTGPGTEAFF. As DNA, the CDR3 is TGTGCCAGCAGCTCAAGGGGGACAGGTCCGGGCACTGAAGCTTTCTTT.

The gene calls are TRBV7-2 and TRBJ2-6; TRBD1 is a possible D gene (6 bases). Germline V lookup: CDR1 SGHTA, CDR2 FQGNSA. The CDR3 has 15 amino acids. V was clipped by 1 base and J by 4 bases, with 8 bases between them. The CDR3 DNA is TGTGCCAGCAGCTTAGACAGGGCGGGGGCCAACGTCCTGACTTTC. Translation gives CASSLDRAGANVLTF.

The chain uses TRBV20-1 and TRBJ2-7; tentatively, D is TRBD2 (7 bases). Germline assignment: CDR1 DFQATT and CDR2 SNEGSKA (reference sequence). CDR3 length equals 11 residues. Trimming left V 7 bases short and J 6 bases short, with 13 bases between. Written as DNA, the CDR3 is TGCAGTGTCACAAGGGGGGGCGAGCAGTACTTC. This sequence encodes CSVTRGGEQYF.

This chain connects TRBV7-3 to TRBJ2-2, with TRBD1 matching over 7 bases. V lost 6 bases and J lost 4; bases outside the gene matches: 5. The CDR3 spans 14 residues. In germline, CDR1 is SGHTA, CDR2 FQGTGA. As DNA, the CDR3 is TGTGCCAGCAGGGAAACAGGGGCCACCGGGGAGCTGTTTTTT. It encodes CASRETGATGELFF.

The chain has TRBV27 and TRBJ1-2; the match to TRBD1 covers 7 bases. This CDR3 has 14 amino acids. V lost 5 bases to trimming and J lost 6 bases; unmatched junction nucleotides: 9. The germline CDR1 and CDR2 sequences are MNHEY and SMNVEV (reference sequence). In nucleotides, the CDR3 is TGTGCCAGCAGTCTCCGGACAGGTTTCGATGGCTACACCTTC. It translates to CASSLRTGFDGYTF.

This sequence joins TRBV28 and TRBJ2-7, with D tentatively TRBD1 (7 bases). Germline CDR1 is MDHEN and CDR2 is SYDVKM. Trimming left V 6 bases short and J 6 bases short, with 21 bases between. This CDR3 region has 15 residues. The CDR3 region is CASRSLQGRSGEQYF. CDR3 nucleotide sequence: TGTGCCAGCAGAAGCCTACAGGGGAGGTCGGGCGAGCAGTACTTC.

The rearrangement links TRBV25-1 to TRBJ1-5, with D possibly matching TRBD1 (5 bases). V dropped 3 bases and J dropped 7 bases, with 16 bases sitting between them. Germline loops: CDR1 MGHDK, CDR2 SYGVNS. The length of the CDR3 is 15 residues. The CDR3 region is CASSDEAEGRQPQHF. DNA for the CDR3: TGTGCCAGCAGTGATGAGGCGGAGGGGAGGCAGCCCCAGCATTTT. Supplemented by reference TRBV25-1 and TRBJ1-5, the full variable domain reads EADIYQTPRYLVIGTGKKITLECSQTMGHDKMYWYQQDPGMELHLIHYSYGVNSTEKGDLSSESTVSRIRTEHFPLTLESARPSHTSQYLCASSDEAEGRQPQHFGDGTRLSIL.

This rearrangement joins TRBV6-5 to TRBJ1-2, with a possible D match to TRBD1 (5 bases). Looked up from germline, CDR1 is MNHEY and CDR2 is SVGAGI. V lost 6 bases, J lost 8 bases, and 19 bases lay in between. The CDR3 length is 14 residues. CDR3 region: CASRADGGRWGYTF. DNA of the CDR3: TGTGCCAGCAGAGCGGACGGGGGGAGGTGGGGCTACACCTTC.

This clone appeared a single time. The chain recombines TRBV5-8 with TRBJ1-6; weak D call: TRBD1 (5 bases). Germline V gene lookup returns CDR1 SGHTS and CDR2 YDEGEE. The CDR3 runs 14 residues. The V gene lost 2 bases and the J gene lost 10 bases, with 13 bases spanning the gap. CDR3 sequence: CASSLLGPESPLHF. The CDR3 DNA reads TGTGCCAGCAGCTTATTGGGGCCGGAATCACCCCTCCACTTT.